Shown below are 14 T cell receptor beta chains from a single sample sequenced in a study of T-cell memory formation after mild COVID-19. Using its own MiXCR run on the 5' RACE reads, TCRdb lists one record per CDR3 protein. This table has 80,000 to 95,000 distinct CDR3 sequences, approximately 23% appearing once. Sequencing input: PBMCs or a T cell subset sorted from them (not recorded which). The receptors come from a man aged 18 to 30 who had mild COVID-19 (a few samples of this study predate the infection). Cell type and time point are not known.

The CDR3: CASRAGGGEQFF. The CDR3 bases are TGTGCCAGCAGAGCGGGGGGGGGTGAGCAGTTCTTC. This rearrangement joins TRBV27 to TRBJ2-1; 10 bases align to TRBD2. CDR1 and CDR2 from the germline V gene are MNHEY and SMNVEV (reference sequence). This CDR3 region has 12 residues. After removal of 6 bases from V and 9 bases from J, the junction contained 2 bases not matched to a gene.

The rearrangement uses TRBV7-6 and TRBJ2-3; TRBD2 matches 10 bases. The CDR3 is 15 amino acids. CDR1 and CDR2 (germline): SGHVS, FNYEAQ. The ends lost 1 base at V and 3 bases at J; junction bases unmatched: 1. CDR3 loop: CASSLGSGGTDTQYF. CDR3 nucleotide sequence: TGTGCCAGCAGCTTAGGTAGCGGGGGGACAGATACGCAGTATTTT.

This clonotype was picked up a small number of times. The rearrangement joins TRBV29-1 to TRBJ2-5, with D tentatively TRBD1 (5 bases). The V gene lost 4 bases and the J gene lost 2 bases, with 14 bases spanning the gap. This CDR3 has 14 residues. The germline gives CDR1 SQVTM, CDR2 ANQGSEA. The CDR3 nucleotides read TGCAGCGTTGTTTGGGCAGGGCGGCAAGAGACCCAGTACTTC. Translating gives CSVVWAGRQETQYF.

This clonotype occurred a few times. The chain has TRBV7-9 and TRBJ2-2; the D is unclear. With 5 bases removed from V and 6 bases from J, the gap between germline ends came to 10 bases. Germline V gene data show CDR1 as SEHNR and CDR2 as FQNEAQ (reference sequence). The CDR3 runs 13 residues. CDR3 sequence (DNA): TGTGCCAGCAGCCGGGTGTCACCCGGGGAGCTGTTTTTT. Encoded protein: CASSRVSPGELFF.

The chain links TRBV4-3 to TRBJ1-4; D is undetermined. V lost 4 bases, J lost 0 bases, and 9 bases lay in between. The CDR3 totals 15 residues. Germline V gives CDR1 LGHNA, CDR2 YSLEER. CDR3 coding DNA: TGCGCCAGCAGCCGCAACTACGCAACTAATGAAAAACTGTTTTTT. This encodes CASSRNYATNEKLFF.

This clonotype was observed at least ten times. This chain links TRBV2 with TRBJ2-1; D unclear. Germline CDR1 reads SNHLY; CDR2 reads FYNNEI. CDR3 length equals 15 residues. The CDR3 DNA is TGTGCTATGATTGCCGGGTCTCTTAACAACAATGAGCAGTTCTTC. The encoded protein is CAMIAGSLNNNEQFF.

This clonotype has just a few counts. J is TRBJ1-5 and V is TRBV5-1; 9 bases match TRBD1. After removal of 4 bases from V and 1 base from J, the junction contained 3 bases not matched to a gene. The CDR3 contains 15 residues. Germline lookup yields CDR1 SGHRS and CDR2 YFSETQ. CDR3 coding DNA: TGCGCCAGCAGCGTGGGACAGGGAAGCAATCAGCCCCAGCATTTT. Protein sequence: CASSVGQGSNQPQHF.

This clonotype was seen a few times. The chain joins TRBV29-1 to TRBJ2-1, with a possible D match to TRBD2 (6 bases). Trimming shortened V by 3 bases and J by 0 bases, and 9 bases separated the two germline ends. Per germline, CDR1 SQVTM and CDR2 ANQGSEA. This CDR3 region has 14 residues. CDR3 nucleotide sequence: TGCAGCGTTGATGCGGGGAGCTCCTACAATGAGCAGTTCTTC. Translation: CSVDAGSSYNEQFF.

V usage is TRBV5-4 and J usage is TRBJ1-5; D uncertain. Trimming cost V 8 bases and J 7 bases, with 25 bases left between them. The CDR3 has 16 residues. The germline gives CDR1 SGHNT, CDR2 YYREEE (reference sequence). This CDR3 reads CAREKRRLRQSQPQHF. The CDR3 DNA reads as TGTGCCAGGGAGAAGAGAAGACTGCGGCAGAGCCAGCCCCAGCATTTT. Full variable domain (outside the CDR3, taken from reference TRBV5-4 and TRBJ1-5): ETGVTQSPTHLIKTRGQQVTLRCSSQSGHNTVSWYQQALGQGPQFIFQYYREEENGRGNFPPRFSGLQFPNYSSELNVNALELDDSALYLCAREKRRLRQSQPQHFGDGTRLSIL.

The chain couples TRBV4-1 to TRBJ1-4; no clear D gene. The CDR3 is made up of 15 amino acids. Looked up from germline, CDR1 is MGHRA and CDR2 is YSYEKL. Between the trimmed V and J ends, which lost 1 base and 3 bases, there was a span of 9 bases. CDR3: CASSQVSWANEKLFF. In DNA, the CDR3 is TGCGCCAGCAGCCAAGTCAGCTGGGCTAATGAAAAACTGTTTTTT.

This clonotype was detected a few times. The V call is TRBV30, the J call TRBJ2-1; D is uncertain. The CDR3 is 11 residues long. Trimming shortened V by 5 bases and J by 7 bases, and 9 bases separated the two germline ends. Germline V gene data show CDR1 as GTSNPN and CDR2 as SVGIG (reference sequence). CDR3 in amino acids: CAWEVGNEQFF. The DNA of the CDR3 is TGTGCCTGGGAAGTAGGGAATGAGCAGTTCTTC.

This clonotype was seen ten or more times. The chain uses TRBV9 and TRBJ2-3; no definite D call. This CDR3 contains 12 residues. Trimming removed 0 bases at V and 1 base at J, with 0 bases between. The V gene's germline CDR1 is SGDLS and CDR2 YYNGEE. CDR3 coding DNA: TGTGCCAGCAGCGTAGGCACAGATACGCAGTATTTT. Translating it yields CASSVGTDTQYF.

This CDR3 reads CASSYSSKGYNEQFF. The CDR3 nucleotides read TGTGCCAGCAGTTACTCTTCGAAAGGCTACAATGAGCAGTTCTTC. The V and J genes are TRBV6-5 and TRBJ2-1; D not resolved. This CDR3 comprises 15 residues. Germline CDR1 reads MNHEY; CDR2 reads SVGAGI. Trimming took off 0 bases at V and 3 bases at J, with 9 bases between the two ends.

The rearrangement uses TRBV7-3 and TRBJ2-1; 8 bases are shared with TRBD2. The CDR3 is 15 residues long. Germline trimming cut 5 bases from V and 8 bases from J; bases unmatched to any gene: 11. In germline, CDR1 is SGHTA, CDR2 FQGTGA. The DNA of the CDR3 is TGTGCCAGCAGCAACCCCCCGGGGGGGCACGATGAGCAGTTCTTC. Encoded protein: CASSNPPGGHDEQFF.